A single TCR beta chain is shown here with its context. This sample is part of a study of blood T cell repertoires in COVID-19. Study in general: COVID-19 samples from acute and convalescent phases originated in the United States, Italy and Spain. Sources were T cells, B-cell-depleted T cells, or PBMCs; the material itself was cDNA or gDNA.

Data came from immunoSEQ multiplex PCR; TCRdb stores just in-frame clones and leaves some out. The sample consists of under 150,000 clones, around 85% of them appearing once. The sequencing sample was made of peripheral blood. The source is a human donor in a cohort sampled during active COVID-19.

The CDR3 spells CASSISSGSTGELFF. As DNA, the CDR3 is TGTGCCAGTAGTATTAGTTCGGGATCCACCGGGGAGCTGTTTTTT. This sequence joins TRBV19 and TRBJ2-2; D possibly corresponds to TRBD2 (5 bases). Trimming took off 3 bases at V and 4 bases at J, with 12 bases between the two ends. The CDR3 consists of 15 residues. In germline, CDR1 is LNHDA, CDR2 SQIVND (reference sequence).